This is a list of T cell receptor beta chains from one sample in a study of blood T cell repertoires in COVID-19. TCRdb's copy holds only in-frame clones and misses some; the assay was immunoSEQ multiplex PCR. The sample carries around 310,000 clones, about 89% recorded once. The sequencing input was PBMCs or T cells enriched from blood (not recorded which). These receptors originate from a middle-aged woman who had recovered from COVID-19. Both conserved end residues are part of each CDR3. The D gene is left open where the match is weak. Clone size is not always given. Where it is, it says once, few, many or a class for expanded clones.

j_gene: TRBJ2-3
abundance: -
d_gene: -
v_gene: TRBV6-6
CDR3nt: TGTGCCAGCAGTAAGAGAGAACCTAGCACAGATACGCAGTATTTT
CDR3aa: CASSKREPSTDTQYF

j_gene: TRBJ2-1
abundance: once
d_gene: -
v_gene: TRBV9
CDR3nt: TGTGCCAGCAGTCTAGCCTTAACGGGCTCCTACAATGAGCAGTTCTTC
CDR3aa: CASSLALTGSYNEQFF

j_gene: TRBJ1-3
abundance: -
d_gene: TRBD1
v_gene: TRBV27
CDR3nt: TGTGCCAGCAGTCTCAGGGGGCGTTCTGGAAACACCATATATTTT
CDR3aa: CASSLRGRSGNTIYF

j_gene: TRBJ2-7
abundance: -
d_gene: TRBD2
v_gene: TRBV7-2
CDR3nt: TGTGCCAGCAGCTTAGCGGTATTGGCGGGAGACTCCTACGAGCAGTACTTC
CDR3aa: CASSLAVLAGDSYEQYF

j_gene: TRBJ1-2
abundance: -
d_gene: TRBD1
v_gene: TRBV3-1/TRBV3-2
CDR3nt: TGTGCCAGCAGCCAAGATAGAGGGGGCCCCTATGGCTACACCTTC
CDR3aa: CASSQDRGGPYGYTF

j_gene: TRBJ2-3
abundance: -
d_gene: -
v_gene: TRBV24-1
CDR3nt: TGTGCCACCAGTGATCTCCAGACTGCTAGCACAGATACGCAGTATTTT
CDR3aa: CATSDLQTASTDTQYF

j_gene: TRBJ1-4
abundance: -
d_gene: TRBD1
v_gene: TRBV28
CDR3nt: TGTGCCAGCAGCCGACAGGGGGCAGCTAATGAAAAACTGTTTTTT
CDR3aa: CASSRQGAANEKLFF

j_gene: TRBJ2-1
abundance: -
d_gene: -
v_gene: TRBV7-5
CDR3nt: TGTGCCAGAAGCTTCTCCGGACAGGGGTCCTACAATGAGCAGTTCTTC
CDR3aa: CARSFSGQGSYNEQFF

j_gene: TRBJ1-2
abundance: -
d_gene: TRBD1
v_gene: TRBV4-3
CDR3nt: TGCGCCAGCAGCCAAGTAGGACAGGGACGCTATGGCTACACCTTC
CDR3aa: CASSQVGQGRYGYTF

j_gene: TRBJ2-1
abundance: -
d_gene: TRBD2
v_gene: TRBV27
CDR3nt: TGTGCCAGCAGACTAGGCGGGAGACGAGGGTACAATGAGCAGTTCTTC
CDR3aa: CASRLGGRRGYNEQFF

j_gene: TRBJ2-2
abundance: few
d_gene: TRBD1
v_gene: TRBV7-2
CDR3nt: TGTGCCAGCAGCGTGACAGGGCTGAACACCGGGGAGCTGTTTTTT
CDR3aa: CASSVTGLNTGELFF

j_gene: TRBJ2-1
abundance: once
d_gene: TRBD2
v_gene: TRBV7-9
CDR3nt: TGTGCCAGCAGCTTAAGGGCGGGAGTGGATAATGAGCAGTTCTTC
CDR3aa: CASSLRAGVDNEQFF

j_gene: TRBJ1-6
abundance: -
d_gene: TRBD1
v_gene: TRBV6-5
CDR3nt: TGTGCCAGCAGTCAACAGGGGGCCCAGTCACCCCTCCACTTT
CDR3aa: CASSQQGAQSPLHF

j_gene: TRBJ2-1
abundance: few
d_gene: -
v_gene: TRBV3-1/TRBV3-2
CDR3nt: TGTGCCAGCACCGCCGGGGTTGAGCAGTTCTTC
CDR3aa: CASTAGVEQFF

j_gene: TRBJ1-1
abundance: -
d_gene: TRBD1
v_gene: TRBV28
CDR3nt: TGTGCCAGCAGGCCGGGACAGTTGAACACTGAAGCTTTCTTT
CDR3aa: CASRPGQLNTEAFF

j_gene: TRBJ1-2
abundance: once
d_gene: -
v_gene: TRBV2
CDR3nt: TGTGCCAGCAGTCAATCGACAGCTAACTATGGCTACACCTTC
CDR3aa: CASSQSTANYGYTF

j_gene: TRBJ1-5
abundance: few
d_gene: TRBD1
v_gene: TRBV7-9
CDR3nt: TGTGCCAGCAGCCCGGACAGGGGTCATCAGCCCCAGCATTTT
CDR3aa: CASSPDRGHQPQHF

j_gene: TRBJ2-2
abundance: -
d_gene: -
v_gene: TRBV24-1
CDR3nt: TGTGCCACCAGTGATTTAGGCGGGAAGAACACCGGGGAGCTGTTTTTT
CDR3aa: CATSDLGGKNTGELFF

j_gene: TRBJ2-1
abundance: -
d_gene: TRBD2
v_gene: TRBV5-4
CDR3nt: TGTGCCAGCAGCACAGGTCCTTGGCGGGAGGGCCCCAATGAGCAGTTCTTC
CDR3aa: CASSTGPWREGPNEQFF

j_gene: TRBJ2-7
abundance: -
d_gene: TRBD2
v_gene: TRBV7-9
CDR3nt: TGTGCCAGCAGCTTCGTACTAGCGGGGACCGGAGAGCAGTACTTC
CDR3aa: CASSFVLAGTGEQYF

j_gene: TRBJ1-2
abundance: -
d_gene: -
v_gene: TRBV7-2
CDR3nt: TGTGCCAGCAGCTTAAGGGCGGGCGAAGGGGGTCGTGGCTACACCTTC
CDR3aa: CASSLRAGEGGRGYTF

j_gene: TRBJ1-2
abundance: -
d_gene: -
v_gene: TRBV7-3
CDR3nt: TGTGCCAGCAGCTCGCTAGGGGGAGTTTCTAACTATGGCTACACCTTC
CDR3aa: CASSSLGGVSNYGYTF

j_gene: TRBJ1-2
abundance: -
d_gene: TRBD1
v_gene: TRBV28
CDR3nt: TGTGCCAGCACCCCAGGCAGGGGGCCGGGCTACACCTTC
CDR3aa: CASTPGRGPGYTF

j_gene: TRBJ1-2
abundance: -
d_gene: TRBD1
v_gene: TRBV10-3
CDR3nt: TGTGCCATCAGTCCCCTGACAGGGGGCTATGGCTACACCTTC
CDR3aa: CAISPLTGGYGYTF

j_gene: TRBJ1-2
abundance: -
d_gene: -
v_gene: TRBV19
CDR3nt: TGTGCCAGTAGTATAGACGGGAGTTCCCCCTATGGCTACACCTTC
CDR3aa: CASSIDGSSPYGYTF

j_gene: TRBJ2-3
abundance: -
d_gene: -
v_gene: TRBV11-1
CDR3nt: TGTGCCAGCAGTACAGGTTTTGCAGATACGCAGTATTTT
CDR3aa: CASSTGFADTQYF

j_gene: TRBJ1-1
abundance: -
d_gene: -
v_gene: TRBV9
CDR3nt: TGTGCCAGCAGCTCGACGGACAGCAAGAACACTGAAGCTTTCTTT
CDR3aa: CASSSTDSKNTEAFF

j_gene: TRBJ2-3
abundance: -
d_gene: TRBD2
v_gene: TRBV7-3
CDR3nt: TGTGCCAGCAGCCCTCGGGAGGGGGGCAGTACAGATACGCAGTATTTT
CDR3aa: CASSPREGGSTDTQYF